This entry lists 32 T cell receptor beta chains sequenced from one sample in a study of radiotherapy plus CTLA-4 blockade in lung cancer. The table came from immunoSEQ multiplex PCR; TCRdb's copy has only in-frame clones and leaves some out. Among 100,000 or so clones, around 83% were seen once, and the ten largest hold less than 15%. The source was peripheral blood, collected from a patient treated with radiotherapy plus ipilimumab. Receptors were obtained from a human donor with non-small cell lung cancer that progressed on radiotherapy plus ipilimumab.

This chain uses TRBV6-5 with TRBJ2-7, with 13 bases identical to TRBD2. CDR3 length: 14 residues. J was trimmed by 5 bases and V by 5 bases; bases with no gene match: 3. The germline V gene has CDR1 MNHEY and CDR2 SVGAGI. CDR3 in DNA: TGTGCCAGCAGTCCGGGACTAGCGGGGCACGAGCAGTACTTC. This encodes CASSPGLAGHEQYF.

This clone was recorded once. J is TRBJ2-5 and V is TRBV6-6; D unresolved. This CDR3 has 15 residues. Trimming cost V 1 base and J 2 bases, with 11 bases left between them. The germline gives CDR1 MNHNY, CDR2 SVGAGI (reference sequence). The CDR3 DNA sequence: TGTGCCAGCAGTTACTGGACCGGATTACAAGAGACCCAGTACTTC. It codes for CASSYWTGLQETQYF.

The chain has TRBV11-1 and TRBJ2-5, with D possibly being TRBD1 or TRBD2 (5 bases each). The length of the CDR3 is 14 residues. Trimming left V 6 bases short and J 2 bases short, with 13 bases between. Germline CDR1 SGHAT, CDR2 FQDESV (reference sequence). CDR3 amino acids: CASRGTGRQETQYF. The CDR3 nucleotides are TGTGCCAGCAGGGGGACGGGAAGACAAGAGACCCAGTACTTC.

This clone occurred a few times. This chain uses TRBV2 with TRBJ2-1, with TRBD2 matching over 8 bases. The CDR3 spans 15 residues. The germline V gene encodes CDR1 SNHLY and CDR2 FYNNEI. The trim removed 8 bases at V and 6 bases at J, leaving 12 bases unmatched. The CDR3 spells CASRITPGGSNEQFF. In DNA, the CDR3 is TGTGCCAGCCGTATCACCCCGGGAGGGTCCAATGAGCAGTTCTTC.

V and J are TRBV11-3 and TRBJ1-5; D remains ambiguous. CDR1 is SGHNT, CDR2 YENEEA, per germline. The CDR3 has 16 amino acids. Trimming removed 4 bases from V and 0 bases from J, with 13 bases in between. The CDR3 DNA sequence: TGTGCCAGCAGCTCCCTGGCCAGCCATAGCAATCAGCCCCAGCATTTT. Residues: CASSSLASHSNQPQHF.

This chain connects TRBV18 to TRBJ2-7; D may be TRBD1 or TRBD2 (5 bases each). V was pared by 2 bases and J by 3 bases, with 14 bases between. The CDR3 runs 15 residues. CDR1 KGHSH and CDR2 LQKENI come from the germline V gene. CDR3 bases: TGTGCCAGCTCACCATTGGGGTATGGGGGCTACGAGCAGTACTTC. It yields the protein CASSPLGYGGYEQYF.

The rearrangement links TRBV27 to TRBJ1-5; D gene ambiguous. The V end was cut by 0 bases, the J end by 2 bases, with 5 bases between. Germline V CDR1 and CDR2: MNHEY, SMNVEV (reference sequence). This CDR3 contains 14 residues. In nucleotides, the CDR3 is TGTGCCAGCAGTTTATCAGGCGGCAATCAGCCCCAGCATTTT. Its protein product is CASSLSGGNQPQHF.

V usage is TRBV6-6 and J usage is TRBJ2-2; no definite D call. The germline CDR1 and CDR2 sequences are MNHNY and SVGAGI (reference sequence). V was cut by 5 bases and J by 0 bases, with 7 bases left in between. The CDR3 extends over 14 amino acids. DNA of the CDR3: TGTGCCAGCAGTGCCAGATCGAACACCGGGGAGCTGTTTTTT. This encodes CASSARSNTGELFF.

The chain couples TRBV4-3 to TRBJ2-3; TRBD2 might be the D (6 bases). Trimming took 4 bases from V and 4 from J, leaving 15 bases between them. The germline V gene encodes CDR1 LGHNA and CDR2 YSLEER. This CDR3 region has 15 residues. CDR3: CASSPSGVLADTQYF. The CDR3 DNA sequence: TGCGCCAGCAGCCCTTCGGGGGTACTAGCAGATACGCAGTATTTT.

This chain links TRBV4-3 with TRBJ2-3; D uncertain. The CDR3 length is 13 residues. V was trimmed by 8 bases and J by 0 bases, leaving 9 bases between them. Per the germline V gene, CDR1 is LGHNA and CDR2 is YSLEER. CDR3 residues: CASGMDSTDTQYF. The DNA for the CDR3 is TGCGCCAGCGGAATGGATAGCACAGATACGCAGTATTTT.

This clone occurred a few times. The gene calls are TRBV4-1 and TRBJ2-3; TRBD2 aligns across 7 bases. The CDR3 has 17 residues. Per the germline V gene, CDR1 is MGHRA and CDR2 is YSYEKL. V lost 2 bases, J lost 1 base, and 9 bases stayed unmatched. The CDR3 region is CASSQPDGTSGTDTQYF. The CDR3 nucleotides read TGCGCCAGCAGCCAACCCGACGGCACTAGCGGCACAGATACGCAGTATTTT.

The chain is built from TRBV4-3 and TRBJ1-2; weak D call: TRBD1 (6 bases). V lost 1 base and J lost 5, with 14 bases in between. This CDR3 comprises 15 residues. Germline V CDR1 and CDR2: LGHNA, YSLEER. The CDR3 region is CASSQAGAGYYGYTF. The DNA for the CDR3 is TGCGCCAGCAGCCAAGCAGGGGCAGGGTATTATGGCTACACCTTC.

The genes are TRBV28 and TRBJ2-3; D not resolved. This CDR3 has 11 residues. The germline V gene has CDR1 MDHEN and CDR2 SYDVKM. V was cut by 2 bases and J by 6 bases, with 3 bases left in between. The CDR3 region has the DNA TGTGCCAGCAGTTTAGCTGATACGCAGTATTTT. The encoded protein is CASSLADTQYF.

The chain couples TRBV12-1 to TRBJ2-2; the DNA was not compared with TRBD1, the D call given in the table. TRBV12-1 is a documented pseudogene. CDR3 length equals 14 residues. DNA of the CDR3: TGTGCCAGCAGCTTAGGGGGGAACACCGGGGAGCTGTTTTTT. It encodes CASSLGGNTGELFF.

The V and J genes are TRBV27 and TRBJ1-2, with D possibly TRBD1 on 5 matching bases. Germline values: CDR1 MNHEY, CDR2 SMNVEV (reference sequence). The CDR3 covers 14 residues. The V and J ends lost 2 bases and 4 bases respectively, with 11 bases between them. CDR3 coding DNA: TGTGCCAGCAGTTTAGAAGCAGGGAGCTATGGCTACACCTTC. Encoded protein: CASSLEAGSYGYTF.

The chain combines TRBV30 with TRBJ1-4; 9 bases align to TRBD1. V dropped 4 bases and J dropped 9; count of bases not matched to a gene: 6. The V gene's germline CDR1 is GTSNPN and CDR2 SVGIG (reference sequence). The CDR3 is 13 amino acids. CDR3 DNA: TGTGCCTGGAACAACAGGGGGCGGAAAAAACTGTTTTTT. Translating gives CAWNNRGRKKLFF. The full variable domain, its missing parts supplied by reference TRBV30 and TRBJ1-4, is SQTIHQWPATLVQPVGSPLSLECTVEGTSNPNLYWYRQAAGRGLQLLFYSVGIGQISSEVPQNLSASRPQDRQFILSSKKLLLSDSGFYLCAWNNRGRKKLFFGSGTQLSVL.

V and J are TRBV10-3 and TRBJ1-2; maybe TRBD1 (6 bases). The germline V gene has CDR1 ENHRY and CDR2 SYGVKD. The V and J ends lost 6 bases and 6 bases respectively, with 17 bases between them. This CDR3 has 14 amino acids. CDR3 bases: TGTGCCATCAGCGAAATCACAGGGATCGATGGCTACACCTTC. Translated, it gives CAISEITGIDGYTF.

This rearrangement joins TRBV6-6 to TRBJ2-4, with 8 bases fitting TRBD2. Germline V CDR1 and CDR2: MNHNY, SVGAGI (reference sequence). The CDR3 length is 15 residues. The V segment lost 5 bases and the J segment 6 bases; nucleotides outside the gene matches: 9. CDR3 sequence (DNA): TGTGCCAGCAGTAGGATGAGCGGGGGACTAAACATTCAGTACTTC. Translating it yields CASSRMSGGLNIQYF.

V is TRBV5-1 and J is TRBJ2-7; TRBD1 matches at 9 bases. The CDR3 length is 13 residues. CDR1 and CDR2 from the germline V gene are SGHRS and YFSETQ. Trimming at V came to 5 bases and at J to 4 bases, leaving 4 bases not matched to a gene. This CDR3 is CASRWDREYEQYF. In DNA form, the CDR3 reads TGCGCCAGCAGGTGGGACAGGGAGTACGAGCAGTACTTC.

V gene TRBV7-9 combines with J gene TRBJ1-1, with D possibly being TRBD1 (6 bases). The CDR3 extends over 13 amino acids. V was clipped by 5 bases and J by 6 bases, with 13 bases between them. The germline CDR1 and CDR2 sequences are SEHNR and FQNEAQ (reference sequence). CDR3 loop: CASSRGGAPEAFF. The CDR3 bases are TGTGCCAGCAGCCGTGGGGGGGCTCCTGAAGCTTTCTTT.

The rearrangement links TRBV27 to TRBJ2-5, with D unclear. TRBJ2-7 matches the DNA end more closely, so the J call is doubtful. Germline loops: CDR1 MNHEY, CDR2 SMNVEV (reference sequence). This CDR3 is 15 amino acids long. The CDR3 here is CASSLKGHPSYEQYF. The CDR3 nucleotides read TGTGCCAGCAGTTTAAAGGGTCATCCTTCCTACGAGCAGTACTTC.

This chain uses TRBV6-6 with TRBJ2-5, with 7 bases that match TRBD1. Germline V gives CDR1 MNHNY, CDR2 SVGAGI (reference sequence). CDR3 size: 15 residues. The V gene end was trimmed by 8 bases and the J gene end by 1 base; junction bases not matched to a gene: 10. The CDR3 here is CASGRTGVGQETQYF. The CDR3 bases are TGTGCCAGCGGAAGAACAGGGGTGGGCCAAGAGACCCAGTACTTC.

This clone was seen once. A junction end diverges from the germline sequence, so it may reflect a read error. The V gene is TRBV27, the J gene TRBJ1-2; the D gene is possibly TRBD1 (6 bases). The CDR3 is 14 residues long. The germline V gene has CDR1 MNHEY and CDR2 SMNVEV (reference sequence). CDR3 in DNA: TGTGCCAGCAGTCTATCTCCGGGGGCTTCCGGCTACACCTTC. Translation: CASSLSPGASGYTF.

The V call is TRBV19, the J call TRBJ2-7, with a tentative D call TRBD2 (6 bases). This CDR3 is 15 amino acids long. V was shortened by 7 bases and J by 3 bases, with 19 bases between the two germline ends. CDR1 and CDR2 (germline): LNHDA, SQIVND (reference sequence). Written as DNA, the CDR3 is TGTGCCAGTAAAGGAGGGACGGCTGGGATCTACGAGCAGTACTTC. This gives the protein CASKGGTAGIYEQYF.

The chain is built from TRBV7-8 and TRBJ1-4; D may be TRBD1 (5 bases). Per the germline V gene, CDR1 is SGHVS and CDR2 is FQNEAQ. The CDR3 sequence is 13 residues long. Trimming cost V 1 base and J 8 bases, with 8 bases left between them. In DNA form, the CDR3 reads TGTGCCAGCAGCTTAGTCAGGGTGGAAAAACTGTTTTTT. Protein product: CASSLVRVEKLFF. Full variable domain (remainder filled in from reference TRBV7-8 and TRBJ1-4): GAGVSQSPRYKVAKRGQDVALRCDPISGHVSLFWYQQALGQGPEFLTYFQNEAQLDKSGLPSDRFFAERPEGSVSTLKIQRTQQEDSAVYLCASSLVRVEKLFFGSGTQLSVL.

In DNA form, the CDR3 reads TGTGCCAGCAGTTACTCGACAGGGAGGAAACCGTATGGCTACACCTTC. Translation: CASSYSTGRKPYGYTF. The chain uses TRBV6-5 and TRBJ1-2; 7 bases fit TRBD1. The germline V gene encodes CDR1 MNHEY and CDR2 SVGAGI. The ends lost 0 bases at V and 5 bases at J; junction bases unmatched: 9. The CDR3 totals 16 residues.

To note about this clone: The same CDR3 arises from other DNA sequences in this sample as well. CDR3 region: CASSQEEGNTGELFF. As DNA, the CDR3 is TGCGCCAGCAGCCAAGAGGAGGGCAACACCGGGGAGCTGTTTTTT. The V and J genes are TRBV4-3 and TRBJ2-2; tentative D call: TRBD2 (6 bases). V lost 0 bases, J lost 2 bases, and 7 bases lay in between. The CDR3 length is 15 residues. Germline V gene data show CDR1 as LGHNA and CDR2 as YSLEER.

The chain joins TRBV27 to TRBJ2-5; perhaps D is TRBD1 or TRBD2 (5 bases each). The germline V gene encodes CDR1 MNHEY and CDR2 SMNVEV (reference sequence). The germline V and J ends were trimmed by 6 bases and 4 bases, with 18 bases remaining between them. The CDR3 has 15 amino acids. CDR3 amino acids: CASSPREFGPETQYF. In DNA form, the CDR3 reads TGTGCCAGCAGCCCCAGGGAGTTCGGTCCAGAGACCCAGTACTTC.

V and J are TRBV5-1 and TRBJ2-5; TRBD1 matches at 9 bases. Germline assignment: CDR1 SGHRS and CDR2 YFSETQ. The CDR3 contains 15 residues. With 4 bases clipped from V and 11 bases from J, the junction kept 15 bases outside the gene matches. This CDR3 is CASSLPQQGAGEQYF. CDR3 nucleotide sequence: TGCGCCAGCAGCCTTCCCCAACAGGGGGCGGGGGAGCAGTACTTC.

The table lists this clone with a count of one. V usage is TRBV7-2 and J usage is TRBJ1-5; 7 nucleotides agree with TRBD1. Losses at the gene ends were 5 bases for V and 7 bases for J; bases not matched to a gene: 5. Germline CDR1 reads SGHTA; CDR2 reads FQGNSA. The CDR3 has 13 amino acids. In DNA, the CDR3 is TGTGCCAGCAGCACAGACAGGGAACAGCCCCAGCATTTT. This translates into CASSTDREQPQHF.

A remark on this clone: This same CDR3 is encoded by further DNA sequences in the sample. The chain combines TRBV19 with TRBJ1-2; 9 nucleotides line up with TRBD1. CDR1 LNHDA and CDR2 SQIVND come from the germline V gene (reference sequence). This CDR3 contains 13 residues. The V segment lost 6 bases and the J segment 4 bases; nucleotides outside the gene matches: 3. The DNA for the CDR3 is TGTGCCAGTAGGGGACAGGGCGGCTATGGCTACACCTTC. This gives the protein CASRGQGGYGYTF.

The rearrangement joins TRBV5-1 to TRBJ1-1; 7 bases fit TRBD1. V was clipped by 4 bases and J by 7 bases; unmatched bases: 13. The CDR3 is made up of 15 amino acids. CDR1 and CDR2 from the germline V gene are SGHRS and YFSETQ. This CDR3 is CASSPLDRLLGEAFF. CDR3 sequence (DNA): TGCGCCAGCAGCCCCTTGGACAGGCTTTTGGGTGAAGCTTTCTTT.